The sequence of this TCR beta chain was determined in a study of cytomegalovirus exposure and HLA in healthy donors. For the study at large: There were 350 to 450 genotyped donors. Of these, 75% to 85% fell in the genetic ancestry cluster associated with self-reported Caucasian donors.

With 60 Vbeta and 13 Jbeta primers, the PCR was carried out. TCRdb's copy holds only in-frame clones and misses some; the assay was immunoSEQ multiplex PCR. The sample includes some 110,000 clones, roughly 77% of them seen just once. V shed 5 bases and J 6 bases; nucleotides not matched to a gene: 10. The length of the CDR3 is 15 residues. Germline CDR1 SGHAT, CDR2 FQNNGV. Findings and caveats of the study: In a later analysis, DRB1 alleles had the most associated TCRs; HLA-C alleles the fewest.

As to this clone: Its antigen is undetermined.

Sequencing was performed on PBMCs. This chain links TRBV11-2 with TRBJ1-2; TRBD1 agrees at 9 bases. The receptor was isolated from a woman younger than 45 in good health and CMV-seronegative. CDR3 DNA: TGTGCCAGCAGCGGTACGGACAGGGGCCTCGATGGCTACACCTTC. Encoded protein: CASSGTDRGLDGYTF.